The 25 T cell receptor beta chains below were found in one sample sequenced in a study of PD-1 blockade in mismatch repair-deficient tumors. Here immunoSEQ multiplex PCR was the method, and the copy in TCRdb shows in-frame clones only, minus some. The repertoire holds approximately 25,000 clones, 83% seen once, with over 20% in the top ten. The sequences come from peripheral blood, collected 12 weeks after starting pembrolizumab. These receptors were collected from an adult with mismatch repair-deficient cancer.

The chain couples TRBV5-6 to TRBJ2-5; no reliable D call. The CDR3 is 11 amino acids. Germline V lookup: CDR1 SGHDT, CDR2 YYEEEE. Trimming took 10 bases from V and 5 from J, leaving 12 bases between them. CDR3 nucleotide sequence: TGTGCCTCCCAGCCCGGGGAGACCCAGTACTTC. The encoded protein is CASQPGETQYF.

The chain couples TRBV5-1 to TRBJ2-7; 8 bases map to TRBD2. Germline trimming cut 0 bases from V and 2 bases from J; bases unmatched to any gene: 10. Per the germline V gene, CDR1 is SGHRS and CDR2 is YFSETQ. This CDR3 has 17 amino acids. Written as DNA, the CDR3 is TGCGCCAGCAGCTTGGTCGGGATCACGGGACTAGCCTACGAGCAGTACTTC. This encodes CASSLVGITGLAYEQYF.

This clone was seen a few times. The V and J genes are TRBV7-8 and TRBJ2-1; 10 nucleotides agree with TRBD2. The V gene's germline CDR1 is SGHVS and CDR2 FQNEAQ. V trimming: 0 bases; J trimming: 3 bases; junction bases outside the gene matches: 8. The CDR3 runs to 18 residues. Written as DNA, the CDR3 is TGTGCCAGCAGCTTAGCGCTGCCTAGCGGGAGTATCTACAATGAGCAGTTCTTC. Its protein is CASSLALPSGSIYNEQFF.

V gene TRBV7-9 combines with J gene TRBJ1-2; D gene ambiguous. V shed 4 bases and J shed 1 base, with 7 bases lying between them. CDR3 size: 13 residues. Germline V gene lookup returns CDR1 SEHNR and CDR2 FQNEAQ (reference sequence). The CDR3 here is CASSSANNYGYTF. The CDR3 region has the DNA TGTGCCAGCAGCTCGGCCAATAACTATGGCTACACCTTC.

This chain connects TRBV10-3 to TRBJ1-1, with TRBD1 as a possible D gene (6 bases). CDR3 length equals 16 residues. The germline V gene encodes CDR1 ENHRY and CDR2 SYGVKD. V was clipped by 0 bases and J by 2 bases, with 13 bases between them. The CDR3 DNA reads TGTGCCATCAGTGAGTCCCCGGGACAAACCAACACTGAAGCTTTCTTT. Amino acid sequence: CAISESPGQTNTEAFF.

This clone was picked up a small number of times. The chain recombines TRBV6-4 with TRBJ2-3; TRBD1 matches 8 bases. The CDR3 is 13 residues long. J gave up 3 bases and V 8 bases, and 4 bases lay outside the gene matches. Germline V CDR1 and CDR2: MRHNA, SNTAGT. CDR3 sequence reads: CASSDRETDTQYF. CDR3 nucleotide sequence: TGTGCCAGCTCGGACAGGGAAACAGATACGCAGTATTTT.

The chain uses TRBV2 and TRBJ1-5, with unresolved D. V shed 1 base and J shed 2 bases, with 0 bases lying between them. The germline V gene encodes CDR1 SNHLY and CDR2 FYNNEI. The CDR3 is made up of 12 amino acids. This CDR3 reads CASSEGNQPQHF. CDR3 DNA: TGTGCCAGCAGTGAAGGCAATCAGCCCCAGCATTTT.

CDR3 sequence reads: CASSPRDRGNTIYF. CDR3 DNA sequence: TGTGCCAGCAGTCCCCGGGACAGGGGGAACACCATATATTTT. The chain uses TRBV6-5 and TRBJ1-3, with TRBD1 identical over 11 bases. The CDR3 totals 14 residues. With 5 bases clipped from V and 7 bases from J, the junction kept 4 bases outside the gene matches. Germline-derived CDR1 and CDR2 are MNHEY and SVGAGI.

The chain employs TRBV11-2 and TRBJ2-5; perhaps TRBD2 as D (6 bases). Trimming stripped 3 bases from V and 5 bases from J, with 13 bases between. The CDR3 has 14 amino acids. The germline gives CDR1 SGHAT, CDR2 FQNNGV. CDR3 sequence reads: CASSLGGAPETQYF. In nucleotides, the CDR3 is TGTGCCAGCAGCTTGGGCGGGGCACCCGAGACCCAGTACTTC.

This chain links TRBV5-4 with TRBJ2-7; 10 nucleotides align to TRBD1. CDR1 is SGHNT, CDR2 YYREEE, per germline (reference sequence). V dropped 5 bases and J dropped 3; count of bases not matched to a gene: 11. The length of the CDR3 is 16 residues. CDR3 coding DNA: TGTGCCAGCAGTCCTCGGACAGGGGGAAACTACTACGAGCAGTACTTC. This codes for CASSPRTGGNYYEQYF.

This chain joins TRBV6-4 and TRBJ2-1; 11 nucleotides agree with TRBD2. In germline, CDR1 is MRHNA, CDR2 SNTAGT. The CDR3 has 15 amino acids. Losses at the gene ends were 2 bases for V and 3 bases for J; bases not matched to a gene: 0. Here the CDR3 DNA reads TGTGCCAGCAGTGACGGACTAGCGGGCTACAATGAGCAGTTCTTC. Amino acids: CASSDGLAGYNEQFF.

This chain uses TRBV19 with TRBJ2-7, with 7 bases aligning to TRBD1. The CDR3 has 15 amino acids. CDR1 LNHDA and CDR2 SQIVND come from the germline V gene (reference sequence). V gave up 3 bases and J gave up 3 bases; unmatched junction bases: 8. Here the CDR3 DNA reads TGTGCCAGTAGTATCTCGGGCCAGGGGGTCTACGAGCAGTACTTC. It codes for CASSISGQGVYEQYF.

In this sample, this clone turned up once. The V gene is TRBV30, the J gene TRBJ1-1; 8 nucleotides agree with TRBD1. This CDR3 has 14 residues. The germline gives CDR1 GTSNPN, CDR2 SVGIG (reference sequence). Trimming at V came to 1 base and at J to 0 bases, leaving 1 base not matched to a gene. CDR3 nucleotide sequence: TGTGCCTGGAGTGGGGACAGGCTGAACACTGAAGCTTTCTTT. As protein: CAWSGDRLNTEAFF.

V gene TRBV11-3 combines with J gene TRBJ2-1; D might be TRBD1 (6 bases). CDR3 length: 15 residues. V lost 5 bases and J 0 bases, leaving 11 bases between the germline ends. Germline V CDR1 and CDR2: SGHNT, YENEEA. The CDR3 nucleotides read TGTGCCAGCAGCCCCCAACAGGGCTCCTACAATGAGCAGTTCTTC. As protein: CASSPQQGSYNEQFF.

The chain uses TRBV2 and TRBJ1-1; tentatively, D is TRBD1 (6 bases). Germline V gene data show CDR1 as SNHLY and CDR2 as FYNNEI. The V end was cut by 7 bases, the J end by 1 base, with 10 bases between. This CDR3 contains 13 residues. The chain's CDR3 is CASNLQGNTEAFF. As DNA, the CDR3 is TGTGCCAGCAACCTACAGGGGAACACTGAAGCTTTCTTT.

This chain connects TRBV5-1 to TRBJ2-7; 11 bases fit TRBD2. The V gene end was trimmed by 0 bases and the J gene end by 7 bases; junction bases not matched to a gene: 9. CDR1 is SGHRS, CDR2 YFSETQ, per germline. This CDR3 region has 16 residues. The CDR3 reads CASSLEASGGIREQYF. In nucleotides, the CDR3 is TGCGCCAGCAGCTTGGAGGCTAGCGGGGGGATTCGTGAGCAGTACTTC. The full variable domain, its missing parts supplied by reference TRBV5-1 and TRBJ2-7, is KAGVTQTPRYLIKTRGQQVTLSCSPISGHRSVSWYQQTPGQGLQFLFEYFSETQRNKGNFPGRFSGRQFSNSRSEMNVSTLELGDSALYLCASSLEASGGIREQYFGPGTRLTVT.

This chain links TRBV27 with TRBJ2-5; D unresolved. The CDR3 consists of 13 residues. Germline values: CDR1 MNHEY, CDR2 SMNVEV (reference sequence). The ends were cut back, 0 bases at V and 2 bases at J, with 4 bases in the middle. CDR3 sequence (DNA): TGTGCCAGCAGTTTATCGTTACAAGAGACCCAGTACTTC. This codes for CASSLSLQETQYF.

J is TRBJ2-1 and V is TRBV6-1; TRBD1 is a possible D gene (7 bases). V gave up 4 bases and J gave up 7 bases, with 23 bases separating them. Germline CDR1 reads MNHNS; CDR2 reads SASEGT. This CDR3 contains 17 residues. CDR3 residues: CASSGSQGGRLWNEQFF. In DNA form, the CDR3 reads TGTGCCAGCAGTGGCTCGCAGGGGGGCCGCCTTTGGAATGAGCAGTTCTTC.

This sequence joins TRBV7-9 and TRBJ2-1, with D possibly TRBD1 on 6 matching bases. Per germline, CDR1 SEHNR and CDR2 FQNEAQ (reference sequence). This CDR3 comprises 19 residues. The germline V and J ends were trimmed by 5 bases and 1 base, with 24 bases remaining between them. The CDR3 DNA follows: TGTGCCAGCAGCCAACCTGTACAGGGAAAGTTGATTTCCTACAATGAGCAGTTCTTC. As protein: CASSQPVQGKLISYNEQFF.

This chain links TRBV7-3 with TRBJ2-2; 9 bases are shared with TRBD2. CDR1 is SGHTA and CDR2 is FQGTGA in the germline V gene. V trimming: 6 bases; J trimming: 4 bases; junction bases outside the gene matches: 12. The CDR3 covers 17 residues. CDR3 sequence (DNA): TGTGCCAGCAGTAAACTAGCGGGTGGAGTTGGCACCGGGGAGCTGTTTTTT. It specifies CASSKLAGGVGTGELFF.

This clone came up a few times. The chain links TRBV10-1 to TRBJ2-1; D not certain. The germline V gene encodes CDR1 WNHNN and CDR2 SYGVQD (reference sequence). The CDR3 loop spans 13 amino acids. V was pared by 4 bases and J by 5 bases, with 9 bases between. The CDR3 bases are TGCGCCAGCAGTGTTTCAGAGAACAATGAGCAGTTCTTC. Translated: CASSVSENNEQFF.

This chain uses TRBV10-2 with TRBJ1-1, with TRBD1 identical over 7 bases. V trimming: 6 bases; J trimming: 4 bases; junction bases outside the gene matches: 5. The CDR3 contains 13 residues. Germline V gives CDR1 WSHSY, CDR2 SAAADI. CDR3 protein: CASSPDRATEAFF. The CDR3, as DNA: TGCGCCAGCAGCCCCGACAGGGCCACTGAAGCTTTCTTT.

The chain employs TRBV18 and TRBJ2-1; 9 bases match TRBD2. This CDR3 has 16 amino acids. CDR1 and CDR2 from the germline V gene are KGHSH and LQKENI. Losses at the gene ends were 0 bases for V and 3 bases for J; bases not matched to a gene: 3. For the CDR3, the DNA is TGTGCCAGCTCACCACCGGTTAGCGGGGGCTACAATGAGCAGTTCTTC. This codes for CASSPPVSGGYNEQFF.

This chain links TRBV29-1 with TRBJ1-4; no reliable D call. The CDR3 loop spans 12 amino acids. V was shortened by 4 bases and J by 6 bases, with 9 bases between the two germline ends. Germline CDR1 reads SQVTM; CDR2 reads ANQGSEA. CDR3 in amino acids: CSVGQVDEKLFF. CDR3 bases: TGCAGCGTTGGGCAGGTAGATGAAAAACTGTTTTTT.

A word on this clone: A much larger clone lies one base from this, so it may be a read error. This CDR3 reads CASSEDSSYNEQFF. CDR3 nucleotide sequence: TGTGCCAGCAGTGAGGACAGCTCCTACAATGAGCAGTTCTTC. The genes are TRBV6-4 and TRBJ2-1; maybe TRBD1 (6 bases). The CDR3 spans 14 residues. V lost 3 bases, J lost 0 bases, and 6 bases lay in between. Germline V gives CDR1 MRHNA, CDR2 SNTAGT.